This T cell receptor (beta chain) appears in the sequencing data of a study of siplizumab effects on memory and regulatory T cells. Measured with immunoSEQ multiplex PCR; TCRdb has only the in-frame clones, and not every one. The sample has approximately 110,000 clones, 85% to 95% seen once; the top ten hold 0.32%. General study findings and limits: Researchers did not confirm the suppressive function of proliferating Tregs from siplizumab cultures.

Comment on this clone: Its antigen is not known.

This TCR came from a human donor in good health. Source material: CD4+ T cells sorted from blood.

The CDR3 nucleotides read TGTGCCAGCTCACCACCAAACACGGCCTCCTACAATGAGCAGTTCTTC. Translating gives CASSPPNTASYNEQFF. The rearrangement links TRBV18 to TRBJ2-1; unclear D gene. Trimming took off 0 bases at V and 0 bases at J, with 9 bases between the two ends. Germline V gives CDR1 KGHSH, CDR2 LQKENI. The CDR3 spans 16 residues.